The 4 T cell receptor beta chains below were found in one sample sequenced in a study of Ad26.COV2.S vaccination and SARS-CoV-2 variants. The treatment here: 15 to 20 received Ad26.COV2.S at low or high dose, single or two shots; about 5 received placebo; per-sample allocation not given. Following the first vaccine or placebo injection, samples were taken on day 63. The table came from immunoSEQ multiplex PCR; TCRdb's copy has only in-frame clones and leaves some out. The table shows approximately 410,000 clones, with about 90% occurring only once. The specimen was peripheral blood, collected in a trial of Ad26.COV2.S vaccine versus placebo. These receptors were obtained from a person aged 18-65 years who received the Ad26.COV2.S COVID-19 vaccine or a placebo.

This chain links TRBV5-1 with TRBJ1-5; TRBD1 matches at 8 bases. CDR3 size: 15 residues. Germline V gene data show CDR1 as SGHRS and CDR2 as YFSETQ. With 3 bases clipped from V and 7 bases from J, the junction kept 9 bases outside the gene matches. This chain's CDR3 is CASSSGQGEGQPQHF. The CDR3 DNA reads TGCGCCAGCAGCTCAGGACAGGGTGAAGGGCAGCCCCAGCATTTT.

The V gene is TRBV29-1, the J gene TRBJ2-5, with D unclear. CDR3 length: 12 amino acids. Trimming cost V 4 bases and J 3 bases, with 9 bases left between them. CDR1 is SQVTM, CDR2 ANQGSEA, per germline. CDR3 protein: CSVVGPEETQYF. CDR3 nucleotide sequence: TGCAGCGTTGTCGGGCCAGAAGAGACCCAGTACTTC.

This rearrangement joins TRBV15 to TRBJ2-7; D may be TRBD2 (5 bases). CDR3 length equals 15 residues. The V gene's germline CDR1 is LNHNV and CDR2 YYDKDF (reference sequence). V lost 0 bases and J 1 base, leaving 10 bases between the germline ends. The CDR3 loop reads CATSRDPRESYEQYF. The DNA for the CDR3 is TGTGCCACCAGCAGAGATCCGAGGGAGTCCTACGAGCAGTACTTC.

This chain uses TRBV28 with TRBJ2-3; possible D gene TRBD1, 6 bases. This CDR3 contains 16 residues. CDR1 MDHEN and CDR2 SYDVKM come from the germline V gene. The germline V and J ends were trimmed by 6 bases and 0 bases, with 16 bases remaining between them. CDR3 nucleotide sequence: TGTGCCAGCAGGACAGGTACAGGCGTTAGCACAGATACGCAGTATTTT. It encodes CASRTGTGVSTDTQYF. Full variable domain (rest looked up from reference TRBV28 and TRBJ2-3): DVKVTQSSRYLVKRTGEKVFLECVQDMDHENMFWYRQDPGLGLRLIYFSYDVKMKEKGDIPEGYSVSREKKERFSLILESASTNQTSMYLCASRTGTGVSTDTQYFGPGTRLTVL.